Following are 26 T cell receptor beta chains from one sample sequenced in a study of blood T cell repertoires in COVID-19. Repertoires were generated with immunoSEQ multiplex PCR, while TCRdb's copy carries only in-frame clones and drops some. The data show about 37,000 clones, approximately 89% seen once. Material for sequencing was peripheral blood. These TCRs come from a human donor in a cohort sampled during active COVID-19.

V is TRBV6-5 and J is TRBJ1-1, with D perhaps matching TRBD1 (5 bases). CDR1 and CDR2 (germline): MNHEY, SVGAGI. CDR3 length: 15 amino acids. V lost 6 bases and J lost 0, with 14 bases in between. The CDR3 DNA sequence: TGTGCCAGCAGACAAGCGGGACTCTTGAACACTGAAGCTTTCTTT. It encodes CASRQAGLLNTEAFF.

The rearrangement links TRBV18 to TRBJ2-1; no firm D call. With 2 bases removed from V and 2 bases from J, the gap between germline ends came to 7 bases. The germline gives CDR1 KGHSH, CDR2 LQKENI. The CDR3 totals 14 residues. The CDR3 loop reads CASSPMATYNEQFF. Written as DNA, the CDR3 is TGTGCCAGCTCACCAATGGCCACCTACAATGAGCAGTTCTTC.

This rearrangement joins TRBV28 to TRBJ1-1, with D perhaps TRBD1 (6 bases). V was clipped by 6 bases and J by 2 bases, with 10 bases between them. The CDR3 totals 13 residues. CDR1 is MDHEN, CDR2 SYDVKM, per germline. CDR3 sequence: CASSRQANTEAFF. CDR3 in DNA: TGTGCCAGCAGCAGACAGGCCAACACTGAAGCTTTCTTT.

This chain uses TRBV5-1 with TRBJ2-7, with D possibly being TRBD2 (5 bases). The CDR3 length is 13 residues. Per the germline V gene, CDR1 is SGHRS and CDR2 is YFSETQ. V was cut by 0 bases and J by 6 bases, with 10 bases left in between. CDR3 sequence (DNA): TGCGCCAGCAGCTTGGTAATTGGGAGCGAGCAGTACTTC. The encoded protein is CASSLVIGSEQYF.

The chain links TRBV27 to TRBJ2-3, with D tentatively TRBD2 (7 bases). CDR3 length: 13 residues. V lost 4 bases, J lost 4 bases, and 9 bases lay in between. The germline V gene encodes CDR1 MNHEY and CDR2 SMNVEV (reference sequence). The DNA of the CDR3 is TGTGCCAGCAGTTACGGGGGGCCAGATACGCAGTATTTT. Translation gives CASSYGGPDTQYF.

The genes are TRBV15 and TRBJ2-3; D not resolved. The CDR3 is made up of 13 amino acids. V lost 0 bases, J lost 4 bases, and 5 bases lay in between. Germline V gene lookup returns CDR1 LNHNV and CDR2 YYDKDF (reference sequence). The CDR3 DNA reads as TGTGCCACCAGCAGAGATTCTGCAGATACGCAGTATTTT. Translation gives CATSRDSADTQYF.

The table lists this clone with a count of one. The J gene is TRBJ1-4, the V gene TRBV5-6; 11 bases map to TRBD1. The CDR3 is 17 amino acids. V shed 3 bases and J 0 bases; nucleotides not matched to a gene: 4. Germline lookup yields CDR1 SGHDT and CDR2 YYEEEE. The DNA of the CDR3 is TGTGCCAGCAGCTGGGGACAGGGGGACGCAACTAATGAAAAACTGTTTTTT. Protein: CASSWGQGDATNEKLFF. Looking up the rest from reference TRBV5-6 and TRBJ1-4 gives the full variable domain: DAGVTQSPTHLIKTRGQQVTLRCSPKSGHDTVSWYQQALGQGPQFIFQYYEEEERQRGNFPDRFSGHQFPNYSSELNVNALLLGDSALYLCASSWGQGDATNEKLFFGSGTQLSVL.

The J gene is TRBJ1-6, the V gene TRBV7-2; possible D gene TRBD1, 5 bases. V was trimmed by 4 bases and J by 9 bases, leaving 10 bases between them. CDR3 size: 13 residues. The V gene's germline CDR1 is SGHTA and CDR2 FQGNSA. The CDR3 DNA is TGTGCCAGCAGCTCACGACAGACTTCACCCCTCCACTTT. It codes for CASSSRQTSPLHF.

This clone was found once. The chain combines TRBV28 with TRBJ2-7; unclear D gene. V shed 2 bases and J shed 7 bases, with 9 bases lying between them. CDR1 is MDHEN, CDR2 SYDVKM, per germline. This CDR3 has 12 residues. CDR3 sequence (DNA): TGTGCCAGCAGTTTACCCCCCCGTGAGCAGTACTTC. It specifies CASSLPPREQYF.

This chain joins TRBV5-1 and TRBJ2-5, with D uncertain. V was cut by 2 bases and J by 6 bases, with 11 bases left in between. The CDR3 is 13 residues long. In germline, CDR1 is SGHRS, CDR2 YFSETQ. Here the CDR3 DNA reads TGCGCCAGCAGCTTAGCGTCCAAGAAGACCCAGTACTTC. This codes for CASSLASKKTQYF. The complete variable domain, with remaining parts taken from reference TRBV5-1 and TRBJ2-5, reads KAGVTQTPRYLIKTRGQQVTLSCSPISGHRSVSWYQQTPGQGLQFLFEYFSETQRNKGNFPGRFSGRQFSNSRSEMNVSTLELGDSALYLCASSLASKKTQYFGPGTRLLVL.

The table lists this clone with a few counts. The chain recombines TRBV7-8 with TRBJ2-1; 7 bases align to TRBD2. The CDR3 runs 14 residues. Per the germline V gene, CDR1 is SGHVS and CDR2 is FQNEAQ. V was clipped by 2 bases and J by 7 bases; unmatched bases: 5. The CDR3 is CASSLSASGNEQFF. The CDR3 DNA reads TGTGCCAGCAGCTTATCGGCTAGCGGTAATGAGCAGTTCTTC.

The V gene is TRBV27, the J gene TRBJ2-7; 8 nucleotides match TRBD1. The CDR3 consists of 15 residues. CDR1 and CDR2 from the germline V gene are MNHEY and SMNVEV (reference sequence). The V and J ends lost 5 bases and 1 base, in that order; junction bases with no gene match: 7. This CDR3 reads CASSRDRGHSYEQYF. CDR3 sequence (DNA): TGTGCCAGCAGTCGAGACAGGGGTCATTCCTACGAGCAGTACTTC.

The genes are TRBV6-5 and TRBJ1-1, with TRBD1 as a possible D gene (6 bases). Per the germline V gene, CDR1 is MNHEY and CDR2 is SVGAGI. This CDR3 has 16 amino acids. Trimming removed 0 bases at V and 5 bases at J, with 16 bases between. Here the CDR3 DNA reads TGTGCCAGCAGTTACTCTGGGCAGGGGACGGGGACTGAAGCTTTCTTT. It specifies CASSYSGQGTGTEAFF.

The V call is TRBV7-2, the J call TRBJ1-2, with a tentative D call TRBD1 (5 bases). This CDR3 is 14 amino acids long. Trimming took 3 bases from V and 6 from J, leaving 14 bases between them. The germline gives CDR1 SGHTA, CDR2 FQGNSA. CDR3 DNA sequence: TGTGCCAGCAGCTTGGGTGGAGGGGCAGATGGCTACACCTTC. It codes for CASSLGGGADGYTF.

The rearrangement links TRBV7-9 to TRBJ2-3; maybe TRBD1 (6 bases). The germline gives CDR1 SEHNR, CDR2 FQNEAQ (reference sequence). The CDR3 spans 15 residues. Trimming stripped 5 bases from V and 2 bases from J, with 14 bases between. CDR3 nucleotide sequence: TGTGCCAGCAGCCCAGGACAGCTTGACACAGATACGCAGTATTTT. Protein product: CASSPGQLDTDTQYF.

The CDR3 is CASTTWSRGPRSDGYTF. In nucleotides, the CDR3 is TGCGCCAGCACCACCTGGAGCAGGGGGCCGCGAAGTGATGGCTACACCTTC. The rearrangement joins TRBV10-2 to TRBJ1-2; 8 nucleotides line up with TRBD1. This CDR3 has 17 residues. Germline V gene data show CDR1 as WSHSY and CDR2 as SAAADI. The V and J ends lost 7 bases and 6 bases, in that order; junction bases with no gene match: 19.

The V call is TRBV5-4, the J call TRBJ2-7; possible D gene TRBD2, 7 bases. V shed 10 bases and J shed 3 bases, with 14 bases lying between them. Per germline, CDR1 SGHNT and CDR2 YYREEE (reference sequence). CDR3 length equals 12 residues. CDR3 DNA sequence: TGTGCCGAGGGGGGGTTGAACTACGAGCAGTACTTC. The encoded protein is CAEGGLNYEQYF.

This clone has a handful of counts. The chain has TRBV10-3 and TRBJ2-7; 11 bases align to TRBD1. The ends lost 0 bases at V and 5 bases at J; junction bases unmatched: 9. This CDR3 has 17 amino acids. Germline assignment: CDR1 ENHRY and CDR2 SYGVKD. The CDR3 DNA is TGTGCCATCAGTGAGTCGATGGGGGACAGGGGGTTCAACGAGCAGTACTTC. It codes for CAISESMGDRGFNEQYF.

Only one count was recorded for this clone. The V call is TRBV5-1, the J call TRBJ2-1, with 9 bases lining up with TRBD2. Germline trimming cut 0 bases from V and 8 bases from J; bases unmatched to any gene: 6. Germline loops: CDR1 SGHRS, CDR2 YFSETQ. The CDR3 totals 15 residues. The CDR3 bases are TGCGCCAGCAGCTTGGGTATATTAGCGGGGGATGAGCAGTTCTTC. This codes for CASSLGILAGDEQFF. Filled out from reference TRBV5-1 and TRBJ2-1, the complete variable domain reads KAGVTQTPRYLIKTRGQQVTLSCSPISGHRSVSWYQQTPGQGLQFLFEYFSETQRNKGNFPGRFSGRQFSNSRSEMNVSTLELGDSALYLCASSLGILAGDEQFFGPGTRLTVL.

This chain connects TRBV4-1 to TRBJ2-5; a weak D match, TRBD2 (6 bases). The CDR3 loop spans 15 amino acids. In germline, CDR1 is MGHRA, CDR2 YSYEKL. Trimming cost V 0 bases and J 4 bases, with 12 bases left between them. CDR3 coding DNA: TGCGCCAGCAGCCAAGATACGGGGGTCGTAGAGACCCAGTACTTC. Encoded protein: CASSQDTGVVETQYF.

V and J are TRBV11-2 and TRBJ2-7; 7 bases line up with TRBD2. V shed 3 bases and J 4 bases; nucleotides not matched to a gene: 9. The germline V gene encodes CDR1 SGHAT and CDR2 FQNNGV. The CDR3 consists of 15 residues. This CDR3 reads CASSFSSSGGYEQYF. The CDR3 bases are TGTGCCAGCAGCTTTTCTTCTTCGGGGGGATACGAGCAGTACTTC.

The V call is TRBV20-1, the J call TRBJ2-2; D perhaps matches TRBD1 (6 bases). The germline CDR1 and CDR2 sequences are DFQATT and SNEGSKA (reference sequence). This CDR3 has 12 residues. Trimming took off 3 bases at V and 5 bases at J, with 7 bases between the two ends. CDR3 sequence reads: CSASGQTGELFF. DNA for the CDR3: TGCAGTGCTAGTGGACAGACCGGGGAGCTGTTTTTT.

The count of this clone is one. The chain is built from TRBV7-2 and TRBJ2-1, with 7 bases aligning to TRBD1. The germline V gene has CDR1 SGHTA and CDR2 FQGNSA. V lost 7 bases to trimming and J lost 0 bases; unmatched junction nucleotides: 6. The CDR3 sequence is 15 residues long. The CDR3 nucleotides are TGTGCCAGCACCTCACAGGGGAGCTCCTACAATGAGCAGTTCTTC. As protein: CASTSQGSSYNEQFF.

The rearrangement links TRBV3-1 (or the pseudogene TRBV3-2) to TRBJ1-1; no clear D. Deletions cut 4 bases from V and 1 base from J, with 10 bases between. The CDR3 spans 14 residues. Germline CDR1 and CDR2: LGHDT and YNNKEL (reference sequence). Here the CDR3 reads CASSLRHKNTEAFF. The CDR3 DNA is TGTGCCAGCAGCCTCAGACACAAGAACACTGAAGCTTTCTTT.

The chain links TRBV18 to TRBJ2-3, with D possibly being TRBD2 (6 bases). The germline V gene has CDR1 KGHSH and CDR2 LQKENI. The CDR3 is 18 residues long. The V gene lost 1 base and the J gene lost 2 bases, with 19 bases spanning the gap. Written as DNA, the CDR3 is TGTGCCAGCTCACCACTCCGGATGGCGGGGAAAACCACAGATACGCAGTATTTT. This codes for CASSPLRMAGKTTDTQYF. Variable domain in full (rest from reference TRBV18 and TRBJ2-3): NAGVMQNPRHLVRRRGQEARLRCSPMKGHSHVYWYRQLPEEGLKFMVYLQKENIIDESGMPKERFSAEFPKEGPSILRIQQVVRGDSAAYFCASSPLRMAGKTTDTQYFGPGTRLTVL.

This sequence joins TRBV6-1 and TRBJ1-5, with a weak D call TRBD1 (6 bases). The CDR3 is 14 residues long. Trimming removed 2 bases from V and 6 bases from J, with 11 bases in between. Germline-derived CDR1 and CDR2 are MNHNS and SASEGT. The CDR3 DNA follows: TGTGCCAGCAGTGAACGACAGGTCCTTCAGCCCCAGCATTTT. This encodes CASSERQVLQPQHF.